Listed below are T cell receptor beta chains from one sample, sequenced in a study of PD-1 blockade in classical Hodgkin lymphoma. Method: immunoSEQ multiplex PCR; TCRdb's copy keeps in-frame clones and lacks some. Here the sample spans over 25,000 clones, less than 80% being singletons. The sequencing here drew on peripheral blood mononuclear cells (PBMCs), taken before the second cycle of nivolumab. Receptor source: a human donor with classical Hodgkin lymphoma. CDR3s include the opening cysteine and the closing phenylalanine or tryptophan. A D gene is named only where the DNA matches it firmly.

NA,TRBV29-1,CSVASLNTEAFF
NA,TRBV28,CASSRSTTGAANEKLFF
NA,TRBV6-5,CASSRANTEAFF
NA,TRBV27,CASSFAGATNEKLFF
NA,TRBV18,CASSLQGNNEKLFF
TRBD1,TRBV30,CAWSARGIQPQHF
NA,TRBV5-6,CASSLDRQSGYTF
TRBD2,TRBV2,CASLRGGRDTDTQYF
TRBD1,TRBV6-5,CASSYGTGDSPLHF
NA,TRBV6-1,CATRPGPMNTEAFF
NA,TRBV7-9,CASSLLPGRDEKLFF
NA,TRBV7-9,CASSLGEGVSQPQHF
TRBD1,TRBV5-8,CASSWRDRVSFF
NA,TRBV7-9,CASREGLSYEQYF
TRBD2,TRBV28,CASSLSVAGSKLETQYF
NA,TRBV19,CASRYRDNSPLHF
NA,TRBV7-2,CASSLLDTQYF
NA,TRBV10-3,CAISGQGISYNSPLHF
NA,TRBV2,CASREDPNTEAFF
TRBD1,TRBV19,CASSRQGAGNQPQHF
NA,TRBV29-1,CSVERGRDNEQFF
TRBD1,TRBV2,CASSGQGVEQFF
NA,TRBV5-8,CASSYEGQGGYEQYF
NA,TRBV11-2,CASSLDLGLGNTEAFF
NA,TRBV13,CASTSSTGYEQYF
NA,TRBV28,CASSLPGTNTGELFF
NA,TRBV7-2,CASSSQGINQPQHF
NA,TRBV7-6,CASSDRGGRIGANVLTF
NA,TRBV27,CASSLRDATYEQYF
NA,TRBV11-2,CASSLLRDSPLHF
NA,TRBV9,CASSPHGSTYEQYF
NA,TRBV6-5,CASSYSGGRDTQYF
NA,TRBV7-6,CASSGWDNEQFF